Described below is a single TCR beta chain sequence and its context. It has no known antigen specificity. There are no base qualities to consult, and no much larger clone falls within one base. Deletion took 6 bases off V and 2 bases off J, with a span of 17 bases between the germline ends. Including the terminal cysteine and phenylalanine, the CDR3 comprises 15 residues. Only the CDR3 region is kept as DNA, spanning 45 bases read in frame from base 1. From the germline V gene, CDR1 is MNHNS and CDR2 is SASEGT. The data belong to a study of OX40 agonist ivuxolimab in advanced cancers. As for the study more broadly: The costimulatory receptor OX40 (CD134) was targeted by ivuxolimab, a fully human IgG2 agonistic monoclonal antibody. Intravenous ivuxolimab was administered to patients every 2 weeks at six dose levels: 0.01, 0.1, 0.3, 1.5, 3 and 10 mg/kg. Among the roughly 54 dose-escalation patients, about 19 had hepatocellular carcinoma, roughly 15 melanoma, 9 renal cell carcinoma and 9 head and neck cancer. In the dose-escalation cohort, 82.7% of patients were male, and the mean age was roughly 60 years, with a range of roughly 20 to 80. Patients were allowed to have had prior anti-PD-1, anti-PD-L1 or anti-CTLA-4 therapy, and 40% of the dose-escalation patients had been treated with checkpoint inhibitors. Partial responses occurred in three dose-escalation patients, of whom one had hepatocellular carcinoma and two had cutaneous melanoma. The purpose of peripheral TCRbeta sequencing was to test whether ivuxolimab changed TCR sequence diversity and led to clonal T-cell expansion. The monotherapy dose-escalation portion (N = 52 patients) of the phase I ivuxolimab trial is reported in the paper.

Broader findings and caveats from the paper: At doses of 0.1 to 3.0 mg/kg, clonal expansion of both CD4+ and CD8+ T cells in blood was seen between baseline and week 6. The antigen specificity of the clonally expanded peripheral T cells was not determined. After ivuxolimab, more expanded clones were found on average in CD8+ T cells than in CD4+ T cells. Partial responders in the 0.1-3.0 mg/kg groups had among the lowest normalized peripheral clonal expansion, especially among CD8+ T cells. Low levels of normalized T-cell clonal expansion were also seen in some patients who did not respond.

The trial excluded patients who had a history of autoimmune disease or who were on systemic immunosuppression. Peripheral blood for TCR sequencing was collected from all dose cohorts at baseline, on cycle 4 day 1, and on cycle 7 day 1. Samples were obtained from an open-label, multicenter, first-in-human phase I dose-escalation trial of ivuxolimab. The trial enrolled adults with locally advanced or metastatic head and neck squamous cell, hepatocellular, melanoma or renal cell carcinoma. CD4+ and CD8+ T cells were sorted separately from peripheral blood before TCR sequencing. Genomic DNA was extracted from sorted cells for sequencing of the TCRbeta CDR3 region. The immunoSEQ Assay was used to sequence the TCRbeta CDR3 regions. TCRdb took over this immuneACCESS table, retaining in-frame rearrangements with V and J assigned. Such tables are incomplete; in checked studies, under half of the missing clones stem from an unresolved V gene, and the remainder is unexplained. Present in this sample are fewer than 85,000 clones, around 80% of which were seen just once. Clones ranked in the top ten supply approximately 0.8% of the sample.

This material consisted of CD4+ or CD8+ T cells sorted from blood, taken in a trial of the OX40 agonist ivuxolimab. The sequence was collected from an adult with an advanced solid tumor such as melanoma, head and neck, liver or kidney cancer. The chain links TRBV6-1 with TRBJ2-7; TRBD1 is a possible D gene, resting on 6 matching bases. The nucleotides are TGTGCCAGCAGCTATCGTACAGGGAACCCCTACGAGCAGTACTTC. Its coded protein is CASSYRTGNPYEQYF.